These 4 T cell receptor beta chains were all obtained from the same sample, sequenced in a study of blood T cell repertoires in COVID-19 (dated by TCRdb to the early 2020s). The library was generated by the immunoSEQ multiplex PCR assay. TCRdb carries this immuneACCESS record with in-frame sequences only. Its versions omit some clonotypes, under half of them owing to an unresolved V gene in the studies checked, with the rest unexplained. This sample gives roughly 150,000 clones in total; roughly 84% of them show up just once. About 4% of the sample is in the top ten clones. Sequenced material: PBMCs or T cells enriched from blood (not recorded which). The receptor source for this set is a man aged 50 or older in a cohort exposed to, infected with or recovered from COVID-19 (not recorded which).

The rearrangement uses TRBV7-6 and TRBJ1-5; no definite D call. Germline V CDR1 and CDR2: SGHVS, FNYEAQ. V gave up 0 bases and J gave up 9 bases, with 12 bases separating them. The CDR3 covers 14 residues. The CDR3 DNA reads TGTGCCAGCAGCTTAGCCGGGGAGCGGGGGCCCCAGCATTTT. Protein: CASSLAGERGPQHF.

The CDR3: CASRGSPYEQYF. The CDR3 coding sequence is TGTGCCAGCAGGGGCAGTCCCTACGAGCAGTACTTC. This chain links TRBV27 with TRBJ2-7; D call uncertain. The CDR3 totals 12 residues. Trimming took off 6 bases at V and 2 bases at J, with 8 bases between the two ends. Germline lookup yields CDR1 MNHEY and CDR2 SMNVEV (reference sequence).

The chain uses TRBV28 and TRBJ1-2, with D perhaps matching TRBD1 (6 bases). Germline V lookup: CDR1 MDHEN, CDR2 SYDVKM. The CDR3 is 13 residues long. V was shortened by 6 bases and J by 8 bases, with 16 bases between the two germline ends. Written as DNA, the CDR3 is TGTGCCAGCAGACCTACAGGGAAGAGCGGCTACACCTTC. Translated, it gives CASRPTGKSGYTF.

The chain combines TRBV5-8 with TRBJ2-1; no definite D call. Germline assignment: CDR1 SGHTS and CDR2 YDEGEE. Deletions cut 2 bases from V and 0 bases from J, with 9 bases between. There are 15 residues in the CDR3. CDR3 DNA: TGTGCCAGCAGCTTAACCGCGAGCTCCTACAATGAGCAGTTCTTC. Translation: CASSLTASSYNEQFF. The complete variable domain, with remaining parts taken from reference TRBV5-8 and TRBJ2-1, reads EAGVTQSPTHLIKTRGQQATLRCSPISGHTSVYWYQQALGLGLQFLLWYDEGEERNRGNFPPRFSGRQFPNYSSELNVNALELEDSALYLCASSLTASSYNEQFFGPGTRLTVL.